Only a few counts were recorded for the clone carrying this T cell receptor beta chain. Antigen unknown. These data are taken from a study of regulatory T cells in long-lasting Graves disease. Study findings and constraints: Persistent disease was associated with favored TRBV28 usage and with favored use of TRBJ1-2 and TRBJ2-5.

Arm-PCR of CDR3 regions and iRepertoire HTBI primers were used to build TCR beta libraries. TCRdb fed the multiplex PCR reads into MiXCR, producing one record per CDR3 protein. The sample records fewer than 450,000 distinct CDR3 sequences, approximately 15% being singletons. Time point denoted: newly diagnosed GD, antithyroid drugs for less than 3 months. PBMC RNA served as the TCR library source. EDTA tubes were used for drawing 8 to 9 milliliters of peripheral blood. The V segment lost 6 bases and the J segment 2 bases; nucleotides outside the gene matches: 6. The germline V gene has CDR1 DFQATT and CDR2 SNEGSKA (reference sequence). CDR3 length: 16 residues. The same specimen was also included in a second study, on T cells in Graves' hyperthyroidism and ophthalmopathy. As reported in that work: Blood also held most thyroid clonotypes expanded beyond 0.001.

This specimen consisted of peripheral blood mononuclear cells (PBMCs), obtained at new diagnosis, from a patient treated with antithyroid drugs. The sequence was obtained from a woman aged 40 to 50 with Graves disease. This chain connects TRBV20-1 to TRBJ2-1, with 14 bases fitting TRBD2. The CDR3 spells CSAKGLAGVPYNEQFF. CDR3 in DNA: TGCAGTGCAAAGGGACTAGCGGGAGTCCCCTACAATGAGCAGTTCTTC.